Listed below are T cell receptor beta chains from one sample, sequenced in a study of cytomegalovirus exposure and HLA in healthy donors. Some clones are missing from TCRdb's copy, which holds only in-frame ones; the method was immunoSEQ multiplex PCR. Among roughly 65,000 clones listed, about four fifths were seen once. Sequencing used PBMCs. Receptors originate from a woman aged 30 to 39 in good health and CMV-seronegative. Each CDR3 is given with its conserved first and last residue. A D gene is named only where the DNA matches it firmly. Expanded clones are given a class, and other clones once, few, many or no size at all.

NA NA TRBJ1-1 TRBV6-5 CASMPRSIGGAFF TGTGCCAGCATGCCACGTTCGATTGGCGGAGCTTTCTTT
TRBD1 NA TRBJ1-1 TRBV7-8 CASSSRRTGGFEAFF TGTGCCAGCAGTTCCAGGAGGACAGGGGGGTTTGAAGCTTTCTTT
TRBD1 NA TRBJ1-4 TRBV30 CAWGETGSEKLFF TGTGCGTGGGGGGAGACAGGGTCCGAAAAACTGTTTTTT
NA NA TRBJ1-2 TRBV5-6 CASSLEGTLSGYTF TGTGCCAGCAGCTTGGAAGGGACACTCTCCGGCTACACCTTC
TRBD2 NA TRBJ2-5 TRBV25-1 CASRPGGGRGETQYF TGTGCCAGCAGACCTGGGGGCGGGAGGGGAGAGACCCAGTACTTC
NA NA TRBJ1-3 TRBV6-5 CASTPSANSGNTIYF TGTGCCAGCACCCCCAGTGCAAACTCTGGAAACACCATATATTTT
NA NA TRBJ1-4 TRBV25-1 CASSESGREKLFF TGTGCCAGCAGTGAATCGGGGAGGGAAAAACTGTTTTTT
NA NA TRBJ1-5 TRBV28 CASSLTAVGPQHF TGTGCCAGCAGTTTAACAGCCGTGGGGCCCCAGCATTTT
NA NA TRBJ1-5 TRBV23-1 CASSQSGGLQPQHF TGCGCCAGCAGTCAATCGGGGGGGTTACAGCCCCAGCATTTT
TRBD2 NA TRBJ2-3 TRBV29-1 CSVVPERGGTDTQYF TGCAGCGTTGTACCTGAGCGGGGGGGCACAGATACGCAGTATTTT
NA NA TRBJ1-1 TRBV9 CASSVAGNTEAFF TGTGCCAGCAGCGTAGCGGGGAACACTGAAGCTTTCTTT
TRBD1 NA TRBJ1-1 TRBV9 CASSVGTGILDTEAFF TGTGCCAGCAGCGTAGGGACAGGGATCCTAGACACTGAAGCTTTCTTT
NA once TRBJ2-7 TRBV6-4 CASMQSGTPYEQYF TGTGCCAGCATGCAGAGCGGAACTCCCTACGAGCAGTACTTC
NA NA TRBJ2-7 TRBV29-1 CSVELTYEQYF TGCAGCGTTGAACTAACTTACGAGCAGTACTTC
NA NA TRBJ2-3 TRBV29-1 CSVDRESDTQYF TGCAGCGTTGATCGGGAGTCAGATACGCAGTATTTT
NA few TRBJ1-1 TRBV30 CAWKLLGGTEAFF TGTGCCTGGAAGCTACTTGGAGGCACTGAAGCTTTCTTT
NA NA TRBJ2-3 TRBV15 CATSREFDIRTDTQYF TGTGCCACCAGCAGAGAATTCGACATCCGCACAGATACGCAGTATTTT
NA once TRBJ1-6 TRBV19 CASSIAPGATNSPLHF TGTGCCAGTAGTATTGCGCCGGGAGCTACGAATTCACCCCTCCACTTT
TRBD1 NA TRBJ1-1 TRBV30 CAWTTGVGDTEAFF TGTGCCTGGACGACAGGGGTGGGGGACACTGAAGCTTTCTTT
TRBD1 NA TRBJ2-7 TRBV4-1 CASSQTGTDYEQYF TGCGCCAGCAGCCAGACCGGGACAGATTACGAGCAGTACTTC
NA NA TRBJ2-2 TRBV5-6 CASSLSSGIGELFF TGTGCCAGCAGCTTGAGCTCGGGGATCGGGGAGCTGTTTTTT
NA once TRBJ2-5 TRBV5-1 CASSLPGLETQYF TGCGCCAGCAGCTTACCGGGTCTCGAGACCCAGTACTTC
TRBD1 once TRBJ1-3 TRBV10-2 CASSALGTDRNTIYF TGCGCCAGCAGTGCGCTCGGGACAGACCGAAACACCATATATTTT
TRBD2 NA TRBJ2-5 TRBV7-8 CASSFAGGRETQYF TGTGCCAGCAGCTTCGCGGGGGGGCGGGAGACCCAGTACTTC
TRBD1 NA TRBJ1-5 TRBV4-1 CASSQEGQYSNQPQHF TGCGCCAGCAGCCAAGAGGGACAGTATAGCAATCAGCCCCAGCATTTT
TRBD1 NA TRBJ2-7 TRBV4-1 CASSQDTGTGSSEQYF TGCGCCAGCAGCCAAGACACCGGGACAGGGAGTAGTGAGCAGTACTTC
NA NA TRBJ1-1 TRBV29-1 CSVRRTVMNTEAFF TGCAGCGTCCGGAGGACCGTAATGAACACTGAAGCTTTCTTT
NA once TRBJ2-1 TRBV9 CASSVKMRDQDNEQFF TGTGCCAGCAGCGTAAAGATGCGGGATCAAGACAATGAGCAGTTCTTC
NA NA TRBJ1-6 TRBV15 CATSRDRTDNSPLHF TGTGCCACCAGCAGAGATCGGACAGATAATTCACCCCTCCACTTT
NA NA TRBJ1-6 TRBV6-5 CASSPDSSYNSPLHF TGTGCCAGCAGCCCTGACAGCTCCTATAATTCACCCCTCCACTTT
NA once TRBJ2-4 TRBV30 CAWRVSGAKNIQYF TGTGCCTGGAGGGTGAGCGGAGCCAAAAACATTCAGTACTTC
NA NA TRBJ2-4 TRBV4-3 CASSQDGDLNIQYF TGCGCCAGCAGCCAAGATGGGGACTTGAACATTCAGTACTTC
TRBD1 NA TRBJ1-2 TRBV18 CASSPTDRANYGYTF TGTGCCAGCTCACCTACCGACAGGGCTAACTATGGCTACACCTTC
NA NA TRBJ2-1 TRBV7-2 CASSRGVYNEQFF TGTGCCAGCAGTCGCGGGGTCTACAATGAGCAGTTCTTC
NA NA TRBJ1-1 TRBV19 CASSDRQAEAFF TGTGCCAGTAGTGATCGACAGGCTGAAGCTTTCTTT
TRBD2 NA TRBJ2-5 TRBV10-1 CASSEGLAGQETQYF TGCGCCAGCAGTGAGGGACTAGCGGGACAAGAGACCCAGTACTTC
TRBD1 NA TRBJ1-2 TRBV7-9 CASSLDRDRRREGYTF TGTGCCAGCAGCTTAGATCGGGACAGGAGGAGGGAAGGCTACACCTTC
NA NA TRBJ1-1 TRBV6-1 CASSIDWNTEAFF TGTGCCAGCTCAATCGACTGGAACACTGAAGCTTTCTTT
NA NA TRBJ1-2 TRBV25-1 CASSVGGNYGYTF TGTGCCAGCAGTGTGGGGGGTAACTATGGCTACACCTTC